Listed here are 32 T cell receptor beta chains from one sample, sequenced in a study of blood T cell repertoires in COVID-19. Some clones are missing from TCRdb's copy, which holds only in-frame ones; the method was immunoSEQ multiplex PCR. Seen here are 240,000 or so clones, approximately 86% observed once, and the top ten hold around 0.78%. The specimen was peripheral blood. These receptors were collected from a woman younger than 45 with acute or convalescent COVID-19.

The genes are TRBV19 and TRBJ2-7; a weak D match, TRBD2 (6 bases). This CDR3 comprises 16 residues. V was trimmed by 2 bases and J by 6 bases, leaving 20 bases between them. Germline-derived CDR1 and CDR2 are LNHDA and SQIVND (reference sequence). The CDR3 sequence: CASSISRSGVGTEQYF. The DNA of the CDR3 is TGTGCCAGTAGTATATCACGTTCGGGGGTAGGTACCGAGCAGTACTTC.

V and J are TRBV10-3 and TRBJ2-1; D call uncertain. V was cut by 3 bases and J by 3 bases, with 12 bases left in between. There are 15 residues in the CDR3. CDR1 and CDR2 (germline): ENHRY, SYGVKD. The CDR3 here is CAISEPTIYYNEQFF. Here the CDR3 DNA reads TGTGCCATCAGTGAACCTACTATTTACTACAATGAGCAGTTCTTC.

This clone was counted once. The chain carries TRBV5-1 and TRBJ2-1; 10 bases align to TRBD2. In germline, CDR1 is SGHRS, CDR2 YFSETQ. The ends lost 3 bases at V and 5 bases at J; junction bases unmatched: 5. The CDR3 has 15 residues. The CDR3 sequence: CASSWVAGGNNEQFF. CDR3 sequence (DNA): TGCGCCAGCAGCTGGGTAGCGGGAGGAAACAATGAGCAGTTCTTC.

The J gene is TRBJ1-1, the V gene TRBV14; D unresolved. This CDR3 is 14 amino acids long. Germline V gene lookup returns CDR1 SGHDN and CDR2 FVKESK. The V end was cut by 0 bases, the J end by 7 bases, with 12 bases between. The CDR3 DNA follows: TGTGCCAGCAGCCAAGATTTGAGCGGGGTTGAAGCTTTCTTT. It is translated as CASSQDLSGVEAFF.

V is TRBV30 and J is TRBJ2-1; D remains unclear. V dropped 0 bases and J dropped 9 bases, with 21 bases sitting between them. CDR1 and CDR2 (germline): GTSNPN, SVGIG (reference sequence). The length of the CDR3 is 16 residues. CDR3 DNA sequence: TGTGCCTGGAGTGTATCCGGTTTGGTAGCTGGCAGTGAGCAGTTCTTC. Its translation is CAWSVSGLVAGSEQFF.

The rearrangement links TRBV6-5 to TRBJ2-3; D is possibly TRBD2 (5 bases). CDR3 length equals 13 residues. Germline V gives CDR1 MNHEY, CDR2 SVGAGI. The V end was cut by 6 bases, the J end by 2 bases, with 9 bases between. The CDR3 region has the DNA TGTGCCAGCAGCGGACTTCTCACAGATACGCAGTATTTT. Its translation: CASSGLLTDTQYF.

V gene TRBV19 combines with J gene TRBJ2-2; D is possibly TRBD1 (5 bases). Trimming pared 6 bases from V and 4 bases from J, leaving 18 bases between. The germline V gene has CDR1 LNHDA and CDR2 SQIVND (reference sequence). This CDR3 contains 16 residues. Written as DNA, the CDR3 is TGTGCCAGTAGGCCTCCATTGGCCAGGGTCACCGGGGAGCTGTTTTTT. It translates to CASRPPLARVTGELFF.

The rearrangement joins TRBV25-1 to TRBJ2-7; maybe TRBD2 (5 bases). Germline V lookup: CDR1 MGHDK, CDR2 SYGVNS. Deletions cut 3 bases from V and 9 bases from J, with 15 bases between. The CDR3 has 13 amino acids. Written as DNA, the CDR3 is TGTGCCAGCAGTGACAGCGGAACGAGTCGGCAGTACTTC. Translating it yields CASSDSGTSRQYF.

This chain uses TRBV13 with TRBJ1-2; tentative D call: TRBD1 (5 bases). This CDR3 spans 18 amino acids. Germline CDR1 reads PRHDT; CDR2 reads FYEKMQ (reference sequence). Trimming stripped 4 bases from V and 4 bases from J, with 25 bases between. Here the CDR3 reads CASSSPTTTPQDSYGYTF. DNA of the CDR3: TGTGCCAGCAGCTCACCCACAACAACCCCTCAAGACAGCTATGGCTACACCTTC. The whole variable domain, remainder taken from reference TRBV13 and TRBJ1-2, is AAGVIQSPRHLIKEKRETATLKCYPIPRHDTVYWYQQGPGQDPQFLISFYEKMQSDKGSIPDRFSAQQFSDYHSELNMSSLELGDSALYFCASSSPTTTPQDSYGYTFGSGTRLTVV.

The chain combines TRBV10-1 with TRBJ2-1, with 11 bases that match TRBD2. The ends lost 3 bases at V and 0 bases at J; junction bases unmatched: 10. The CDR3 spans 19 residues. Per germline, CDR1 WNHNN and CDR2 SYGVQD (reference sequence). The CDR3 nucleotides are TGCGCCAGCAGTGAAAGGGGTGTGCTAGCGGGGGGCTCCTACAATGAGCAGTTCTTC. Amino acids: CASSERGVLAGGSYNEQFF.

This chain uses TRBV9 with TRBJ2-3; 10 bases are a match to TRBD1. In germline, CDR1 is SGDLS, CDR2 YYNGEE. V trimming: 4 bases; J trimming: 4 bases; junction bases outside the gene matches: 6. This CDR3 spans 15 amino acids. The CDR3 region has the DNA TGTGCCAGCAGCCCGCGGACAGGGGGAGCAGATACGCAGTATTTT. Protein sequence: CASSPRTGGADTQYF.

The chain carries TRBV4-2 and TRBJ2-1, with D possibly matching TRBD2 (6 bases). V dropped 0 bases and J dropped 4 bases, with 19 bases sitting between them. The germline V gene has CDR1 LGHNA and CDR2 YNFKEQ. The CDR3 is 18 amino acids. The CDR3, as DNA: TGTGCCAGCAGCCAAGAGACTTCTTCGGGACTCCTATACAATGAGCAGTTCTTC. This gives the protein CASSQETSSGLLYNEQFF.

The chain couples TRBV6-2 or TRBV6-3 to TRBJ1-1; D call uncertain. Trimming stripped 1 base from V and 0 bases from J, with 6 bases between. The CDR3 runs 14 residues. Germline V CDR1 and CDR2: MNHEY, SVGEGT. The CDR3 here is CASSYWLMNTEAFF. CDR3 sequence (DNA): TGTGCCAGCAGTTACTGGCTCATGAACACTGAAGCTTTCTTT.

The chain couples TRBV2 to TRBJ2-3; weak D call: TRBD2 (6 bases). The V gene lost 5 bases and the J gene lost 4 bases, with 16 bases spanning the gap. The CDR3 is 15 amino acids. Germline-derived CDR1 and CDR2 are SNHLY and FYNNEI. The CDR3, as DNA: TGTGCCAGCAGTCAGGGACTCGAGCGACCAGATACGCAGTATTTT. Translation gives CASSQGLERPDTQYF.

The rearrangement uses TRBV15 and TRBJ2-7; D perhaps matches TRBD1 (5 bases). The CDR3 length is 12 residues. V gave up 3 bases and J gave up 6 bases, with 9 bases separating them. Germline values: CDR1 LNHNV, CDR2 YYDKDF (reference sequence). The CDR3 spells CATSSTGTEQYF. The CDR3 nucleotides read TGTGCCACCAGCAGCACAGGAACCGAGCAGTACTTC.

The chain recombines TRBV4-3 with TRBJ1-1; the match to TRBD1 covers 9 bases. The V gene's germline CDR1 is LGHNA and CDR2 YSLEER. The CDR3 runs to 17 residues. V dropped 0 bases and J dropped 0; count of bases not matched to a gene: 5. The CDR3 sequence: CASSQEGQGRMNTEAFF. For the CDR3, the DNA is TGCGCCAGCAGCCAAGAAGGACAGGGGAGGATGAACACTGAAGCTTTCTTT.

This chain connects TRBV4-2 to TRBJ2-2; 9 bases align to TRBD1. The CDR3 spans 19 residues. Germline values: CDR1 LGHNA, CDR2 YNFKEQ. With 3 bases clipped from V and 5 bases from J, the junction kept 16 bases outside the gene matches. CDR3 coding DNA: TGTGCCAGCAGCCAGGGGGGGGGACAGGGTACTCCAAAAACCGGGGAGCTGTTTTTT. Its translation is CASSQGGGQGTPKTGELFF.

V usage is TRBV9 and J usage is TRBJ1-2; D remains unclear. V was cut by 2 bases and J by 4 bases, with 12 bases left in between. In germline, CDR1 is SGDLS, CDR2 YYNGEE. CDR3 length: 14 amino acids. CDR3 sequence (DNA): TGTGCCAGCAGCGTCAACAGTCAGACCTATGGCTACACCTTC. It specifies CASSVNSQTYGYTF.

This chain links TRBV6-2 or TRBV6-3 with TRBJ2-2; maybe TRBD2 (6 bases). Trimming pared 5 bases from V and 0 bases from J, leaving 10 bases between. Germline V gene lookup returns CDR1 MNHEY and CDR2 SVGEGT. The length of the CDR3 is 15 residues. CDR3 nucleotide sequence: TGTGCCAGCAGTCGCGGGGAGACGAACACCGGGGAGCTGTTTTTT. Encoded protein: CASSRGETNTGELFF.

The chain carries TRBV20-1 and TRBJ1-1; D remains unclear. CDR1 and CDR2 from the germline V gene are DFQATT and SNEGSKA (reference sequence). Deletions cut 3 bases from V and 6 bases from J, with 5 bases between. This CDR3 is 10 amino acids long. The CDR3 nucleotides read TGCAGTGCTAGGGAGGCTGAAGCTTTCTTT. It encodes CSAREAEAFF.

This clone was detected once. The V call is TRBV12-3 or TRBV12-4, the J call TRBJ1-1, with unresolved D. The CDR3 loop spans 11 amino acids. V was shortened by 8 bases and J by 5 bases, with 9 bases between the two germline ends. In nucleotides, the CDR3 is TGTGCCAGCTCGCGGGAGACTGAAGCTTTCTTT. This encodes CASSRETEAFF.

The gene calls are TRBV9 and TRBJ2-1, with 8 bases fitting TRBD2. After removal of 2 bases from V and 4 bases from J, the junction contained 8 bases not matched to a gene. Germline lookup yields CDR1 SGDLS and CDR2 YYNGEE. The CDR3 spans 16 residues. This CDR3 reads CASSVEGSGNYNEQFF. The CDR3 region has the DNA TGTGCCAGCAGCGTCGAGGGTAGCGGGAATTACAATGAGCAGTTCTTC.

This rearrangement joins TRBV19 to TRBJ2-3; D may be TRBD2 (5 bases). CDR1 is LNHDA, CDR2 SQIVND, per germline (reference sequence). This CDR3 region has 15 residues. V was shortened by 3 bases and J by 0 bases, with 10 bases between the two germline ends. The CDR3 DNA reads TGTGCCAGTAGTATTCCCGGGGTGAGCACAGATACGCAGTATTTT. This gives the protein CASSIPGVSTDTQYF.

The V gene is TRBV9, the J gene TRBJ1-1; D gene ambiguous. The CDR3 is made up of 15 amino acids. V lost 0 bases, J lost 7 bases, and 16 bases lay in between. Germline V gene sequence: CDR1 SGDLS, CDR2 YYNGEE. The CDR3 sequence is CASSVVPKGGSEAFF. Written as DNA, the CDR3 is TGTGCCAGCAGCGTAGTTCCGAAGGGCGGGAGTGAAGCTTTCTTT.

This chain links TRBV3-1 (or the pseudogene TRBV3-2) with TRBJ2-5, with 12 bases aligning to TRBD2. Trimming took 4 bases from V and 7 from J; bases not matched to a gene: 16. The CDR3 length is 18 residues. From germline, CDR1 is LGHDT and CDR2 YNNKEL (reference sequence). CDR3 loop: CASSPTSGRGNDIRTQYF. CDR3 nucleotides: TGTGCCAGCAGCCCGACTAGCGGGAGAGGAAATGACATTCGGACCCAGTACTTC.

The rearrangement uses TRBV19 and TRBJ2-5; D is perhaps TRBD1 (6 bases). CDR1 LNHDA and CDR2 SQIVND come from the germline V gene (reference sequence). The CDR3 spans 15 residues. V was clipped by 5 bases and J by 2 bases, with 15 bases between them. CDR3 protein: CASSPLQGPQETQYF. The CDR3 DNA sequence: TGTGCCAGTAGTCCGCTACAGGGTCCGCAAGAGACCCAGTACTTC.

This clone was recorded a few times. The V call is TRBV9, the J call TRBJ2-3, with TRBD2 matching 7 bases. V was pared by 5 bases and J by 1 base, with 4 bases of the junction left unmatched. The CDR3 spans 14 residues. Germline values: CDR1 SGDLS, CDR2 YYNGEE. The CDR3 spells CASSGTTRTDTQYF. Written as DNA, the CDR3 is TGTGCCAGCAGTGGGACTACTCGCACAGATACGCAGTATTTT. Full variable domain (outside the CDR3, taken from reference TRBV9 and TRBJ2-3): DSGVTQTPKHLITATGQRVTLRCSPRSGDLSVYWYQQSLDQGLQFLIQYYNGEERAKGNILERFSAQQFPDLHSELNLSSLELGDSALYFCASSGTTRTDTQYFGPGTRLTVL.

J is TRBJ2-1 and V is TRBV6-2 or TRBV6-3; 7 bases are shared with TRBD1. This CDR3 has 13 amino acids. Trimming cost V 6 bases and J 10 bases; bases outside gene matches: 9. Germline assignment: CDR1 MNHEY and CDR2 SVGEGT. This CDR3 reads CASSPLQGSEQFF. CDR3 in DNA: TGTGCCAGCAGCCCTCTACAGGGGAGCGAGCAGTTCTTC.

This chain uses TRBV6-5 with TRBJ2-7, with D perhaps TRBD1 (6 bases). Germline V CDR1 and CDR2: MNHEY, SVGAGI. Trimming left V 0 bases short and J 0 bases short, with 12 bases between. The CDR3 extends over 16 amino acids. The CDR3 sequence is CASSYSVWDTSYEQYF. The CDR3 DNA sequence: TGTGCCAGCAGTTACTCAGTTTGGGACACCTCCTACGAGCAGTACTTC.

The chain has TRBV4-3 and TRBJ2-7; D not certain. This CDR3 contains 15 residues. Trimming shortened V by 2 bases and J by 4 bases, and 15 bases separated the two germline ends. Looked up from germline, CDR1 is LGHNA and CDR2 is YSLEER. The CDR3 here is CASSQTLQKGYEQYF. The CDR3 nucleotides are TGCGCCAGCAGCCAAACTTTACAGAAAGGTTACGAGCAGTACTTC.

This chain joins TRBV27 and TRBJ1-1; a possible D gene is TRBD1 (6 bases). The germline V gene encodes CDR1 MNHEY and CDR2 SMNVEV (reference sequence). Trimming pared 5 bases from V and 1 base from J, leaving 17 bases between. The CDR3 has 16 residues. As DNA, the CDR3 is TGTGCCAGCAGTATAAGGGCCCTAGGGGGGAACACTGAAGCTTTCTTT. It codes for CASSIRALGGNTEAFF.

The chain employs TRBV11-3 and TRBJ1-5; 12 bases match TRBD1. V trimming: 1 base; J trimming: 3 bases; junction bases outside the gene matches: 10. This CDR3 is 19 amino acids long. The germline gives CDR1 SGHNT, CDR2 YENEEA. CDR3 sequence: CASSLVPDRDRGHNQPQHF. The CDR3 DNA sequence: TGTGCCAGCAGCTTAGTCCCCGACCGGGACAGGGGGCACAATCAGCCCCAGCATTTT.